This is a list of T cell receptor beta chains from one sample in a study of shared clonotypes between healthy human individuals. Using immunoSEQ multiplex PCR, the repertoire was profiled, and TCRdb retains in-frame clones only, with some absent. This sample yields 2 million to 2.5 million clones, of which 80% to 95% are seen a single time; roughly 0.39% belongs to the top ten. The sample taken for sequencing was naive CD4+ T cells from PBMCs. The origin of the receptors is a man younger than 35 in good health. Some clones in this sample may be carry-over from other donors' samples. The CDR3 runs from the conserved cysteine through the conserved F or W. The D gene is left open where the match is weak. Only some rows state a clone size, as once, few, many or a class for expanded clones.

V gene	D gene	J gene	clone size	CDR3 protein	CDR3 DNA
TRBV5-1	TRBD2	TRBJ2-7	-	CASRKRGLAGGLYEQYF	TGCGCCAGCAGGAAGAGGGGACTAGCGGGAGGGCTGTACGAGCAGTACTTC
TRBV9	-	TRBJ2-4	-	CASSISGNKNIQYF	TGTGCCAGCAGCATTTCAGGGAACAAAAACATTCAGTACTTC
TRBV6-6	-	TRBJ2-1	-	CASSYSNNEQFF	TGTGCCAGCAGTTACTCTAACAATGAGCAGTTCTTC
TRBV7-8	-	TRBJ2-4	-	CASSLNRVGPAVSGIQYF	TGTGCCAGCAGCTTAAACAGGGTAGGACCCGCCGTATCAGGCATTCAGTACTTC
TRBV14	TRBD1	TRBJ1-1	-	CASSRQGLITEAFF	TGTGCCAGCTCAAGACAGGGGTTGATCACTGAAGCTTTCTTT
TRBV7-2	TRBD2	TRBJ2-1	-	CASSLGGGRAWNEQFF	TGTGCCAGCAGCTTAGGAGGCGGGAGGGCCTGGAATGAGCAGTTCTTC
TRBV7-3	TRBD1	TRBJ2-5	-	CASSPTGTGGETQYF	TGTGCCAGCAGCCCCACTGGGACAGGGGGCGAGACCCAGTACTTC
TRBV6-5	-	TRBJ2-6	-	CASSRLSGANVLTF	TGTGCCAGCAGTCGACTCTCTGGGGCCAACGTCCTGACTTTC
TRBV5-4	TRBD1	TRBJ1-2	-	CASSLAPDREGSYGYTF	TGTGCCAGCAGCTTGGCCCCCGACAGGGAAGGAAGCTATGGCTACACCTTC
TRBV2	-	TRBJ2-5	-	CASSAGQETQYF	TGTGCCAGCAGTGCTGGGCAAGAGACCCAGTACTTC
TRBV5-1	-	TRBJ2-5	-	CASSPGRLIQETQYF	TGCGCCAGCAGCCCTGGTCGACTGATCCAAGAGACCCAGTACTTC
TRBV30	TRBD1	TRBJ1-2	once	CAWSARPGQQRDGYTF	TGTGCCTGGAGCGCAAGGCCGGGACAGCAACGGGATGGCTACACCTTC
TRBV28	-	TRBJ1-5	-	CASSLYGVTTNQPQHF	TGTGCCAGCAGTTTATACGGGGTGACCACCAATCAGCCCCAGCATTTT
TRBV5-4	TRBD1	TRBJ1-1	-	CASSWGQGRVTEAFF	TGTGCCAGCAGCTGGGGACAGGGCCGGGTGACTGAAGCTTTCTTT
TRBV6-1	TRBD1	TRBJ2-1	-	CASSWDRGVPFF	TGTGCCAGCAGCTGGGACAGAGGAGTCCCGTTCTTC
TRBV11-3	-	TRBJ2-3	-	CASSEAPDTQYF	TGTGCCAGCAGCGAGGCCCCAGATACGCAGTATTTT
TRBV5-1	-	TRBJ2-7	-	CASSLAPFQGSYEQYF	TGCGCCAGCAGCTTGGCCCCATTCCAAGGCTCCTACGAGCAGTACTTC
TRBV15	TRBD2	TRBJ2-4	-	CATSREGGITKNIQYF	TGTGCCACCAGCAGAGAGGGGGGGATCACCAAAAACATTCAGTACTTC
TRBV6-6	-	TRBJ2-1	-	CASSYVGADNEQFF	TGTGCCAGCAGTTACGTCGGAGCCGACAATGAGCAGTTCTTC
TRBV28	-	TRBJ2-7	-	CASSLSRPPYEQYF	TGTGCCAGCAGTTTGTCCCGGCCTCCCTACGAGCAGTACTTC
TRBV19	-	TRBJ1-1	-	CASSIAGGTEAFF	TGTGCCAGTAGTATAGCGGGGGGCACTGAAGCTTTCTTT
TRBV19	-	TRBJ1-3	-	CASSIVSAGNTIYF	TGTGCCAGTAGTATTGTCAGTGCTGGAAACACCATATATTTT
TRBV5-6	TRBD1	TRBJ2-7	-	CASIYRGLRYEQYF	TGTGCCAGCATCTACAGGGGGCTACGGTACGAGCAGTACTTC
TRBV27	-	TRBJ2-2	-	CASSPGRNTGELFF	TGTGCCAGCAGTCCGGGACGGAACACCGGGGAGCTGTTTTTT
TRBV18	-	TRBJ2-6	-	CASSPMTASNTGANVLTF	TGTGCCAGCTCACCAATGACAGCTTCGAACACTGGGGCCAACGTCCTGACTTTC
TRBV30	-	TRBJ1-2	once	CAWSVPSHNYGYTF	TGTGCCTGGAGTGTACCCAGCCATAACTATGGCTACACCTTC
TRBV5-6	-	TRBJ1-1	-	CASSLRQIMNTEAFF	TGTGCCAGCAGCTTGAGACAGATCATGAACACTGAAGCTTTCTTT
TRBV19	TRBD1	TRBJ2-1	once	CASNRRQGSYNEQFF	TGTGCCAGTAATCGTAGACAGGGCTCCTACAATGAGCAGTTCTTC
TRBV5-5	-	TRBJ2-7	-	CASSLFPLDSYEQYF	TGTGCCAGCAGCTTGTTCCCACTGGACTCCTACGAGCAGTACTTC
TRBV18	-	TRBJ1-2	few	CASSPGAGYTF	TGTGCCAGCTCACCAGGGGCTGGCTACACCTTC
TRBV23-1	-	TRBJ2-1	once	CASSPDRPQQFF	TGCGCCAGCAGCCCCGACAGGCCTCAGCAGTTCTTC
TRBV6-1	-	TRBJ1-5	-	CASSGRGTDAQHF	TGTGCCAGCAGTGGGAGGGGGACCGACGCCCAGCATTTT
TRBV30	-	TRBJ1-5	few	CAWSRRTVRQPQHF	TGTGCCTGGAGTCGGAGGACAGTCCGTCAGCCCCAGCATTTT
TRBV7-2	TRBD1	TRBJ2-1	-	CATRRDRAGNEQFF	TGTGCCACCCGCCGGGACAGGGCGGGGAATGAGCAGTTCTTC
TRBV7-9	-	TRBJ2-5	once	CASSLALAAWGQTQYF	TGTGCCAGCAGCTTAGCGCTGGCGGCCTGGGGTCAGACCCAGTACTTC
TRBV2	-	TRBJ2-1	-	CASSLPGRGYNEQFF	TGTGCCAGCAGTCTCCCGGGACGGGGCTACAATGAGCAGTTCTTC
TRBV7-3	-	TRBJ1-3	-	CASSPTGGAGNTIYF	TGTGCCAGCAGCCCCACCGGGGGGGCTGGAAACACCATATATTTT
TRBV30	-	TRBJ2-3	-	CAWSISDTQYF	TGTGCCTGGAGTATTTCCGATACGCAGTATTTT
TRBV28	TRBD1	TRBJ2-1	-	CASNNGDRGSYNEQFF	TGTGCCAGCAACAACGGGGACAGGGGATCCTACAATGAGCAGTTCTTC
TRBV27	TRBD2	TRBJ2-5	-	CASSLLAGDQETQYF	TGTGCCAGCAGCCTACTAGCGGGGGACCAAGAGACCCAGTACTTC
TRBV21-1	-	TRBJ2-5	-	CASGGQGGETQYF	TGTGCCAGCGGGGGGCAGGGTGGAGAGACCCAGTACTTC
TRBV11-2	TRBD1	TRBJ2-2	-	CASSPGTAFLWTNTGELFF	TGTGCCAGCAGCCCCGGGACAGCCTTTCTATGGACGAACACCGGGGAGCTGTTTTTT
TRBV11-3	-	TRBJ2-3	-	CASSEGLFRDTQYF	TGTGCCAGCAGCGAGGGCCTTTTCAGGGATACGCAGTATTTT
TRBV15	TRBD2	TRBJ2-3	-	CATSREVSGMEKDTQYF	TGTGCCACCAGCAGGGAGGTGAGCGGGATGGAGAAAGATACGCAGTATTTT
TRBV2	-	TRBJ2-1	-	CASMGPTVRDEQFF	TGTGCCAGCATGGGACCAACGGTTAGGGATGAGCAGTTCTTC
TRBV28	-	TRBJ1-2	-	CASRTQAGGYTF	TGTGCCAGCAGGACCCAAGCGGGTGGCTACACCTTC
TRBV5-1	-	TRBJ2-3	-	CASSSGKRTATDTQYF	TGCGCCAGCAGCTCCGGGAAGAGGACAGCAACAGATACGCAGTATTTT
TRBV27	TRBD2	TRBJ2-1	-	CASSWPATSGRANEQFF	TGTGCCAGCAGTTGGCCAGCGACTAGCGGGAGGGCCAATGAGCAGTTCTTC